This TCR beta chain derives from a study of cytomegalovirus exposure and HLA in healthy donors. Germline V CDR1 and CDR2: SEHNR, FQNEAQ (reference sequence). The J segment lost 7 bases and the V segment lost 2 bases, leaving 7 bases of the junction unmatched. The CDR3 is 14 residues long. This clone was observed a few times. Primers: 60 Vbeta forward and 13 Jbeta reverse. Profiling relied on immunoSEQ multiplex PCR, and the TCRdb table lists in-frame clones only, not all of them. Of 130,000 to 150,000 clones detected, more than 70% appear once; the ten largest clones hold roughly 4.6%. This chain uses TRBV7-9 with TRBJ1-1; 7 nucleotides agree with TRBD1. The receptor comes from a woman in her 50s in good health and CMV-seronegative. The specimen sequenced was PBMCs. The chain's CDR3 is CASSLSTGRGEAFF. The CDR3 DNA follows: TGTGCCAGCAGCTTATCGACAGGGCGGGGTGAAGCTTTCTTT.